One sample yielded the 21 T cell receptor beta chains listed below, sequenced in a study of blood T cell repertoires in COVID-19 (dated by TCRdb to 2019 to 2021). The protocol used for the library was the immunoSEQ multiplex PCR assay. The table comes from immuneACCESS by way of TCRdb, which keeps in-frame sequences with V and J called. Part of the clones is missing from these tables; in studies checked, under half for an unresolved V gene and the rest for unknown reasons. This sample gives about 39,000 clones in total; over 65% of them show up just once. The ten most abundant clones make up roughly 15% of the sample. The sequencing sample was made of peripheral blood. These receptors were collected from a man between 50 and 59 years old with active or convalescent COVID-19.

V and J are TRBV12-5 and TRBJ2-3; D not resolved. The V gene lost 1 base and the J gene lost 3 bases, with 11 bases spanning the gap. There are 15 residues in the CDR3. Germline V gene data show CDR1 as LGHNT and CDR2 as FRNRAP. The CDR3 DNA reads TGTGCTAGTGGTTTGGACCCCCCCCGGACAGATACGCAGTATTTT. Translation gives CASGLDPPRTDTQYF.

The chain carries TRBV6-2 or TRBV6-3 and TRBJ2-7; tentatively, D is TRBD1 (6 bases). The CDR3 sequence is 14 residues long. V lost 2 bases and J lost 5, with 13 bases in between. CDR1 and CDR2 (germline): MNHEY, SVGEGT. Here the CDR3 reads CASSYMDSYDEQYF. CDR3 nucleotide sequence: TGTGCCAGCAGTTACATGGACAGTTACGACGAGCAGTACTTC.

The rearrangement links TRBV9 to TRBJ2-3, with TRBD2 matching 8 bases. V trimming: 5 bases; J trimming: 0 bases; junction bases outside the gene matches: 8. The length of the CDR3 is 16 residues. Germline CDR1 and CDR2: SGDLS and YYNGEE. Here the CDR3 reads CASRPGVAGSTDTQYF. CDR3 coding DNA: TGTGCCAGCAGGCCAGGGGTAGCGGGGAGCACAGATACGCAGTATTTT.

With respect to this clone: Its ends do not fully match the called genes, so a read error is possible. The sample has other DNA sequences that encode this CDR3 too. V usage is TRBV9 and J usage is TRBJ1-6; D might be TRBD1 (5 bases). This CDR3 contains 14 residues. CDR1 SGDLS and CDR2 YYNGEE come from the germline V gene. The CDR3 DNA follows: TGTGCCAGCAGCGTCCAGGGCAGAAATTCACCTCTCCACTTT. It specifies CASSVQGRNSPLHF.

V gene TRBV6-6 combines with J gene TRBJ1-5; TRBD1 agrees at 8 bases. CDR1 is MNHNY and CDR2 is SVGAGI in the germline V gene (reference sequence). The trim removed 6 bases at V and 3 bases at J, leaving 4 bases unmatched. The CDR3 consists of 14 residues. Written as DNA, the CDR3 is TGTGCCAGCAGAGGACAGGGCGACAATCAGCCCCAGCATTTT. Amino acids: CASRGQGDNQPQHF.

The chain couples TRBV2 to TRBJ2-1; 8 nucleotides match TRBD1. V shed 4 bases and J 6 bases; nucleotides not matched to a gene: 5. Looked up from germline, CDR1 is SNHLY and CDR2 is FYNNEI. This CDR3 comprises 14 residues. The chain's CDR3 is CASSGTGYVNEQFF. In nucleotides, the CDR3 is TGTGCCAGCAGTGGGACAGGGTACGTCAATGAGCAGTTCTTC.

V gene TRBV19 combines with J gene TRBJ2-1; 7 bases agree with TRBD1. The germline V gene encodes CDR1 LNHDA and CDR2 SQIVND (reference sequence). The CDR3 spans 15 residues. The J segment lost 5 bases and the V segment lost 4 bases, leaving 8 bases of the junction unmatched. The chain's CDR3 is CASSTRGTDDNEQFF. Written as DNA, the CDR3 is TGTGCCAGTAGTACCCGAGGGACAGACGACAATGAGCAGTTCTTC.

This clone was detected once. The V call is TRBV4-1, the J call TRBJ2-7, with TRBD2 matching 12 bases. The CDR3 covers 16 residues. After removal of 1 base from V and 4 bases from J, the junction contained 5 bases not matched to a gene. In germline, CDR1 is MGHRA, CDR2 YSYEKL. CDR3 loop: CASSQVTSGGRYEQYF. Here the CDR3 DNA reads TGCGCCAGCAGCCAAGTGACTAGCGGGGGCCGTTACGAGCAGTACTTC.

J is TRBJ2-2 and V is TRBV11-2, with a weak D call TRBD2 (6 bases). Deletions cut 3 bases from V and 0 bases from J, with 8 bases between. CDR1 and CDR2 (germline): SGHAT, FQNNGV. The CDR3 is 15 amino acids. CDR3 bases: TGTGCCAGCAGCTTCGCGGGGTCGAACACCGGGGAGCTGTTTTTT. It translates to CASSFAGSNTGELFF.

The chain employs TRBV2 and TRBJ2-1; 9 positions agree with TRBD2. The germline V gene has CDR1 SNHLY and CDR2 FYNNEI. This CDR3 contains 15 residues. J lost 4 bases, V lost 6 bases, and 7 bases had no gene match. The DNA for the CDR3 is TGTGCCAGCAGCCCCCTAGCGGGGTCATACAATGAGCAGTTCTTC. Its protein product is CASSPLAGSYNEQFF.

The CDR3 region is CASSAQGGTEAFF. The CDR3 nucleotides read TGCGCCAGCAGCGCTCAGGGGGGCACTGAAGCTTTCTTT. The chain employs TRBV5-1 and TRBJ1-1; 7 bases fit TRBD1. Germline CDR1 and CDR2: SGHRS and YFSETQ. This CDR3 is 13 amino acids long. With 4 bases clipped from V and 4 bases from J, the junction kept 4 bases outside the gene matches.

CDR3 coding DNA: TGCAGCGTCCTCGCAGGGGGGAGGGCTTTCTTT. Its protein product is CSVLAGGRAFF. This chain uses TRBV29-1 with TRBJ1-1; 7 positions match TRBD1. The CDR3 length is 11 residues. The junction had 9 bases not matched to a gene; V was cut back by 6 bases and J by 11 bases. Germline CDR1 reads SQVTM; CDR2 reads ANQGSEA. Combining the CDR3 with reference TRBV29-1 and TRBJ1-1 gives the whole variable domain SAVISQKPSRDICQRGTSLTIQCQVDSQVTMMFWYRQQPGQSLTLIATANQGSEATYESGFVIDKFPISRPNLTFSTLTVSNMSPEDSSIYLCSVLAGGRAFFGQGTRLTVV.

The chain links TRBV7-2 to TRBJ2-1; D remains unclear. Deletions cut 5 bases from V and 3 bases from J, with 2 bases between. Germline CDR1 is SGHTA and CDR2 is FQGNSA. The CDR3 extends over 11 amino acids. The CDR3 loop reads CASSHYNEQFF. The CDR3 region has the DNA TGTGCCAGCAGCCACTACAATGAGCAGTTCTTC. Full variable domain (outside the CDR3, taken from reference TRBV7-2 and TRBJ2-1): GAGVSQSPSNKVTEKGKDVELRCDPISGHTALYWYRQSLGQGLEFLIYFQGNSAPDKSGLPSDRFSAERTGGSVSTLTIQRTQQEDSAVYLCASSHYNEQFFGPGTRLTVL.

V usage is TRBV28 and J usage is TRBJ2-7, with D possibly matching TRBD1 (6 bases). The CDR3 length is 16 residues. Germline-derived CDR1 and CDR2 are MDHEN and SYDVKM. Trimming cost V 4 bases and J 1 base, with 17 bases left between them. This chain's CDR3 is CASSSAQGLRSYEQYF. As DNA, the CDR3 is TGTGCCAGCAGTTCCGCCCAGGGGCTACGGTCCTACGAGCAGTACTTC.

The chain joins TRBV5-1 to TRBJ1-1, with 8 bases identical to TRBD1. CDR1 and CDR2 (germline): SGHRS, YFSETQ. The V segment lost 3 bases and the J segment 2 bases; nucleotides outside the gene matches: 6. This CDR3 is 15 amino acids long. Here the CDR3 reads CASSWTGFVNTEAFF. The CDR3 coding sequence is TGCGCCAGCAGCTGGACAGGGTTCGTTAACACTGAAGCTTTCTTT.

The chain recombines TRBV14 with TRBJ2-1; a possible D gene is TRBD2 (6 bases). The CDR3 extends over 13 amino acids. Germline lookup yields CDR1 SGHDN and CDR2 FVKESK. The ends were cut back, 4 bases at V and 3 bases at J, with 7 bases in the middle. In DNA, the CDR3 is TGTGCCAGCAGCCCGGACTACTACAATGAGCAGTTCTTC. Translating it yields CASSPDYYNEQFF. Complete variable domain (other parts from reference TRBV14 and TRBJ2-1): EAGVTQFPSHSVIEKGQTVTLRCDPISGHDNLYWYRRVMGKEIKFLLHFVKESKQDESGMPNNRFLAERTGGTYSTLKVQPAELEDSGVYFCASSPDYYNEQFFGPGTRLTVL.

The chain combines TRBV5-1 with TRBJ2-2; TRBD2 aligns across 8 bases. Germline trimming cut 4 bases from V and 1 base from J; bases unmatched to any gene: 9. The CDR3 totals 17 residues. CDR1 is SGHRS and CDR2 is YFSETQ in the germline V gene. The CDR3 protein is CASSVGTSWENTGELFF. In DNA, the CDR3 is TGCGCCAGCAGCGTAGGGACTAGTTGGGAGAACACCGGGGAGCTGTTTTTT.

The rearrangement joins TRBV5-6 to TRBJ2-5; D gene unclear. V lost 2 bases, J lost 5 bases, and 13 bases lay in between. The CDR3 contains 14 residues. From germline, CDR1 is SGHDT and CDR2 YYEEEE. DNA of the CDR3: TGTGCCAGCAGCTTCGACTCGGGTTCTGAGACCCAGTACTTC. As protein: CASSFDSGSETQYF.

CDR3 loop: CASSSGQGNTEAFF. The CDR3, as DNA: TGTGCCAGCTCATCGGGACAGGGGAACACTGAAGCTTTCTTT. The rearrangement joins TRBV18 to TRBJ1-1, with 9 bases matching TRBD1. CDR1 and CDR2 (germline): KGHSH, LQKENI. CDR3 length equals 14 residues. The V gene end was trimmed by 5 bases and the J gene end by 1 base; junction bases not matched to a gene: 2.

The chain recombines TRBV10-2 with TRBJ2-2, with D perhaps matching TRBD2 (6 bases). Germline V gene lookup returns CDR1 WSHSY and CDR2 SAAADI. The CDR3 sequence is 13 residues long. With 11 bases removed from V and 4 bases from J, the gap between germline ends came to 14 bases. CDR3 sequence reads: CASRRESTGELFF. In DNA, the CDR3 is TGCGCCTCGCGGAGGGAATCCACCGGGGAGCTGTTTTTT.

The rearrangement links TRBV12-3 or TRBV12-4 to TRBJ1-2; D perhaps matches TRBD1 (5 bases). V was clipped by 3 bases and J by 4 bases, with 9 bases between them. The CDR3 spans 13 residues. The CDR3 sequence: CASSFRVRYGYTF. The CDR3 DNA is TGTGCCAGCAGTTTCAGGGTTCGCTATGGCTACACCTTC.